This T cell receptor (beta chain) derives from a study of long-term antiretroviral therapy in people with HIV. CDR1 is ENHRY and CDR2 is SYGVKD in the germline V gene. The CDR3 is 12 residues long. Trimming shortened V by 5 bases and J by 1 base, and 3 bases separated the two germline ends. Version v3.0 of the immunoSEQ assay ran at survey level. The repertoire was sequenced with immunoSEQ multiplex PCR; TCRdb's copy has only in-frame clones and lacks some. The table includes around 13,000 clones, 80% to 90% detected once. The clonotype was recovered from a man aged 30 to 45 with HIV. The source material was unsorted PBMCs, sampled 0.4 years after starting antiretroviral therapy. The chain uses TRBV10-3 and TRBJ1-5; D is undetermined. CDR3 loop: CAISNSNQPQHF. In nucleotides, the CDR3 is TGTGCCATCAGTAACAGCAATCAGCCCCAGCATTTT.